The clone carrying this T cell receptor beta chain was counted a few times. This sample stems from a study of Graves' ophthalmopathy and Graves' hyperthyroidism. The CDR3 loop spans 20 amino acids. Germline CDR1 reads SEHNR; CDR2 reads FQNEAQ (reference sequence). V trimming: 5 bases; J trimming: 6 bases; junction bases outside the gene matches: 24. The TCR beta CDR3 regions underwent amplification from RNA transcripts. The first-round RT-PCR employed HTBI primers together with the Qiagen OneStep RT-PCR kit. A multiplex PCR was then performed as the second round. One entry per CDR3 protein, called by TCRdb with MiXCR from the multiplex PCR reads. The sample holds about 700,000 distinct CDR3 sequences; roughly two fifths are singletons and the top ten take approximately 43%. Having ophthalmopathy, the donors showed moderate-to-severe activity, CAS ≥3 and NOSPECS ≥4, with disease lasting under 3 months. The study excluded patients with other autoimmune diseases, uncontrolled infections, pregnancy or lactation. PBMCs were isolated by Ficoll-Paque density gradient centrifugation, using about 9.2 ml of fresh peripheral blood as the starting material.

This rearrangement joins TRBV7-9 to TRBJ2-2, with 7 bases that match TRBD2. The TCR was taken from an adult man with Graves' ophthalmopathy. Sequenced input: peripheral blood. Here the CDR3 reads CASSPPLALRAGEYAGELFF. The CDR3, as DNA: TGTGCCAGCAGCCCTCCTCTCGCTCTCCGGGCGGGAGAATACGCCGGGGAGCTGTTTTTT.